These 2 T cell receptor beta chains came from one sample sequenced in a study of blood T cell repertoires in COVID-19. Some clones are missing from TCRdb's copy, which holds only in-frame ones; the method was immunoSEQ multiplex PCR. This sample carries about 140,000 clones, 85% of them seen once, and the ten largest clones take about 3.2%. Material: peripheral blood. Receptors originate from a man between 50 and 59 years old with acute or convalescent COVID-19.

The chain has TRBV11-2 and TRBJ1-1; tentative D call: TRBD1 (6 bases). CDR3 size: 13 residues. Trimming stripped 10 bases from V and 3 bases from J, with 15 bases between. The germline V gene has CDR1 SGHAT and CDR2 FQNNGV. For the CDR3, the DNA is TGTGCCACCGCGGGGGGCATGGACACTGAAGCTTTCTTT. It specifies CATAGGMDTEAFF.

The chain links TRBV19 to TRBJ1-2; 7 bases agree with TRBD1. The length of the CDR3 is 16 residues. The germline V gene has CDR1 LNHDA and CDR2 SQIVND (reference sequence). The V gene end was trimmed by 6 bases and the J gene end by 1 base; junction bases not matched to a gene: 11. In DNA, the CDR3 is TGTGCCAGTAGGATTCCTCTACAGGGGAATAACTATGGCTACACCTTC. It translates to CASRIPLQGNNYGYTF.